The text below deals with one T cell receptor (beta chain). Its specificity is not known. The record originates from a study of shared clonotypes between healthy human individuals. Turning to the study itself: The study drew on two women and a few men aged 18 to 49 as donors. The study used three CD4 naive, three CD4 memory, two CD8 naive and one CD8 memory plate per donor.

The naive CD8 subset, CD45RO-negative cells positively selected for CCR7, excluded terminally differentiated effector memory CD45RA+ cells. Sequencing was performed with immunoSEQ multiplex PCR; in TCRdb, only in-frame clones are kept and a portion is missing. The table records roughly 2 million clones, over 85% of them present only once. The ends were cut back, 8 bases at V and 1 base at J, with 15 bases in the middle. Germline V gene lookup returns CDR1 MNHEY and CDR2 SMNVEV (reference sequence). The CDR3 extends over 14 amino acids. Study findings and constraints: As a rule, naive subsets had a larger estimated richness than memory subsets.

The receptor was isolated from a man between 18 and 35 years old in good health. The sequenced material came from naive CD8+ T cells sorted from blood. The chain employs TRBV27 and TRBJ2-7; maybe TRBD1 (6 bases). Written as DNA, the CDR3 is TGTGCCAGCCGGGACACTTATACTTCCTACGAGCAGTACTTC. The encoded protein is CASRDTYTSYEQYF.